A single TCR beta chain is shown here with its context. It lacks a known antigen. No much larger clone exists at a distance of one base, and base qualities are not known. Hyperthyroidism patients were newly diagnosed, had a disease duration of under 2 months, and were aged 18 to 65 years. The study excluded patients with uncontrolled infections, other autoimmune diseases, pregnancy or lactation. Diagnoses relied on clinical symptoms, serum thyroxine and TRAb, thyroid ultrasound and orbital computed tomography. For progressor patients, blood was drawn at the first diagnosis of hyperthyroidism, before any ophthalmopathy symptoms had appeared. Ficoll-Paque density gradient centrifugation was used to isolate PBMCs from approximately 11 ml of fresh peripheral blood. Progressor patients were first diagnosed with Graves' hyperthyroidism and then developed ophthalmopathy during follow-up. Trizol reagent was used to extract total RNA, and RNA quality was then checked on an Agilent 2100 Bioanalyzer.

The data derive from a study of T cells in Graves' hyperthyroidism and ophthalmopathy (dated by TCRdb to about 2019). Study-level background: Peripheral blood was sampled at the time of initial diagnosis, prior to any treatment. Thyroid tissue and blood T-cell repertoires from six Graves' hyperthyroidism patients were also compared in the study. For training and testing, the 100 or so patients in the discovery cohort were randomly divided in a 7:3 ratio. The paper reports TCR Vbeta CDR3 sequencing of some 140 peripheral blood samples: around 45 ophthalmopathy, under 85 hyperthyroidism and around 17 progressor patients. After blood sampling, hyperthyroidism patients were treated with methimazole at a starting dose of 30 mg daily, and ophthalmopathy patients were treated with high-dose intravenous methylprednisolone. Prospective prediction of ophthalmopathy was tested in an independent validation cohort of fewer than 20 hyperthyroidism patients and 17 patients who later progressed to ophthalmopathy. A discovery cohort of approximately 100 patients, about 40 with Graves' ophthalmopathy and approximately 60 with stable Graves' hyperthyroidism, was used to find distinguishing TCR V-J signatures.

Study-wide findings and limitations: No statistical method was used to fix the sample size in advance, and group allocation was not hidden from the investigators. In validation, progression to ophthalmopathy was predicted by the model with about 70% sensitivity and roughly 76% specificity, a median of approximately 6.5 months before onset. Most expanded thyroid clonotypes (frequency above 0.001) were also detected in blood, a finding suggesting that blood repertoires may reflect thyroid immune responses. Ophthalmopathy was separated from stable hyperthyroidism by a 13 V-J signature model, with approximately 89% sensitivity and roughly 84% specificity obtained in cross-validation and 80%/75% obtained in testing.

The CDR3 runs 15 residues from the cysteine to the phenylalanine. Only the CDR3 region is kept as DNA, spanning 45 bases read in frame from base 1. V lost 5 bases and J lost 2 bases; the stretch between them is 13 bases long. Via the germline V gene, CDR1 is SGHTA and CDR2 FQGNSA. The TCR beta CDR3 regions were amplified from RNA transcripts. A first-round RT-PCR of the TCR CDR3 used the HTBI primer set with the Qiagen OneStep RT-PCR kit. Libraries were constructed in a second round of multiplex PCR, after which size selection and purification were carried out. The libraries were sequenced on an Illumina HiSeq2000 using paired-end 100 bp reads. The source study handled its data this way. Raw data were processed with SOAPnuke, discarding reads with adapters, uncalled bases, mean Phred below 15, or no exact constant-primer or identifier match. High-quality paired reads were merged using COPE v1.2.5, and each unique nucleotide sequence was defined as a clonotype. MiTCR v1.1 was used to align the clonotypes against IMGT TRBV, TRBD and TRBJ reference segments. The analysis was restricted to V-J combinations with a frequency above 0.0001, which together covered about 99% of the repertoires. The TCS score was defined as the ratio of F50 (clonal expansion) to E x V (chaos), calculated using BLOSUM62-based TCRdist between CDR3 peptides within each V-J. Welch's t-statistics and random forest reduced roughly 540 V-J features to 10 to 15, which were used in a naive Bayes classifier (R e1071). In-frame beta chains were kept once TCRdb had trimmed the public reads at Q25 with fastp and called clones with MiXCR. Rows with a matching CDR3 protein are joined into one entry that keeps the most common DNA and genes. It is TCRdb's table, rather than the study itself, that gives the V and J calls and clone size. A total of roughly 300,000 distinct CDR3 sequences appear in this sample, less than 30% of them only once. In total, the top ten clones hold about 30% of the sample.

This receptor was taken from a man in his forties with Graves' hyperthyroidism that later progressed to Graves' ophthalmopathy. The sequenced sample consisted of blood. Recombination linked TRBV7-2 to TRBJ1-5, with no confident D gene call. Here the CDR3 is given as CASSTKPWGNQPQHF. The bases read TGTGCCAGCAGCACAAAACCCTGGGGCAATCAGCCCCAGCATTTT.